This T cell receptor (beta chain) was obtained from a study of blood T cell repertoires in COVID-19. The trim removed 2 bases at V and 0 bases at J, leaving 17 bases unmatched. The germline V gene encodes CDR1 ENHRY and CDR2 SYGVKD. The CDR3 is 20 residues long. Method: immunoSEQ multiplex PCR; TCRdb's copy keeps in-frame clones and lacks some. The sample yields about 94,000 clones, approximately 84% seen once. The sequence came from a man aged 60 to 75 with acute or convalescent COVID-19. Sequencing was performed on peripheral blood. V usage is TRBV10-3 and J usage is TRBJ2-7; 9 nucleotides line up with TRBD2. Written as DNA, the CDR3 is TGTGCCATCAGTGAGAGGCGGGGGCCCCAGCGGGGGGCTCTCTCCTACGAGCAGTACTTC. As protein: CAISERRGPQRGALSYEQYF.